This T cell receptor beta chain was captured in a study of STAT5B mutations in CD4+ large granular lymphocyte leukemia. General study results and limits: Patient CD4-sorted repertoires stayed more clonal than healthy ones after leukemic-clone removal. 8/27 top patient clones versus 2/35 control clones were TRBV06-family. No patients shared main leukemic clonotypes, though about 25% appeared at low frequency elsewhere.

The method was immunoSEQ multiplex PCR; TCRdb's version includes in-frame clones alone and lacks a portion of them. The data contain about 31,000 clones, 76% of them seen just once; the ten biggest clones take up 7.1%. Per germline, CDR1 SEHNR and CDR2 FQNEAQ (reference sequence). The CDR3 covers 13 residues. Between the trimmed V and J ends, which lost 1 base and 3 bases, there was a span of 7 bases. Buffy coats from healthy blood donors served as controls. As regards this clone: Its specificity is not known.

This sequence originates from a human donor in good health. The gene calls are TRBV7-9 and TRBJ2-7; D is uncertain. Sequencing was performed on CD4+ T cells from blood buffy coats. The CDR3 reads CASSLGVRYEQYF. CDR3 sequence (DNA): TGTGCCAGCAGCTTAGGGGTCCGCTACGAGCAGTACTTC.